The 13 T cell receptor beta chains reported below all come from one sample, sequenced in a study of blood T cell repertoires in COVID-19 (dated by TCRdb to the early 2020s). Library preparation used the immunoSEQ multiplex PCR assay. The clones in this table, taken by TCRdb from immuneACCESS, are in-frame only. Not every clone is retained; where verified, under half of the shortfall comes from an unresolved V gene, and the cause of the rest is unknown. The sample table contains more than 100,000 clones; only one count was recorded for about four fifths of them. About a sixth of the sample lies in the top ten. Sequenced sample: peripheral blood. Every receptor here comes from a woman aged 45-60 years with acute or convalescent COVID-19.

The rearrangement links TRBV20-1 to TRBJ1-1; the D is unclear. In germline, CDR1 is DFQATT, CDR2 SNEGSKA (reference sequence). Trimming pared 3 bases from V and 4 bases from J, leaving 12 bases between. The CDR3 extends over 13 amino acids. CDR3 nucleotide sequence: TGCAGTGCTAGTAACGGAGCAATCACTGAAGCTTTCTTT. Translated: CSASNGAITEAFF.

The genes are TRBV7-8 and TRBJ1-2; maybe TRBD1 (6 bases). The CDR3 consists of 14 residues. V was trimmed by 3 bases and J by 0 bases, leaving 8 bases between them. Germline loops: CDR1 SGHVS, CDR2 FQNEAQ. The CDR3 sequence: CASSLGQTNYGYTF. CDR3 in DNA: TGTGCCAGCAGCTTGGGACAAACTAACTATGGCTACACCTTC.

CDR3 amino acids: CSVTSGDSNEQFF. The CDR3 DNA sequence: TGCAGCGTTACTAGCGGGGATTCCAATGAGCAGTTCTTC. V gene TRBV29-1 combines with J gene TRBJ2-1, with 10 bases that match TRBD2. With V trimmed by 5 bases and J by 6 bases, 4 bases remained unmatched. The germline CDR1 and CDR2 sequences are SQVTM and ANQGSEA. This CDR3 contains 13 residues.

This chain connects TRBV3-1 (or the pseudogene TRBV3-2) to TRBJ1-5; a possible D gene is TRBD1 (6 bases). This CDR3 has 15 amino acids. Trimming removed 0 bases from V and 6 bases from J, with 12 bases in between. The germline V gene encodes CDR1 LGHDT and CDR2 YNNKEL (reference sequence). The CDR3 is CASSQEQGFGQPQHF. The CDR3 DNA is TGTGCCAGCAGCCAAGAGCAGGGGTTCGGTCAGCCCCAGCATTTT.

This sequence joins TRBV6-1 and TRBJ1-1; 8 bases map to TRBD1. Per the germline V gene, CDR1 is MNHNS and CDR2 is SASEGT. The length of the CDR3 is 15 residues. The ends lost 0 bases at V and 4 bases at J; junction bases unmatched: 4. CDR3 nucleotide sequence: TGTGCCAGCAGTGAAGCCACAGGGGGTGGCACTGAAGCTTTCTTT. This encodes CASSEATGGGTEAFF.

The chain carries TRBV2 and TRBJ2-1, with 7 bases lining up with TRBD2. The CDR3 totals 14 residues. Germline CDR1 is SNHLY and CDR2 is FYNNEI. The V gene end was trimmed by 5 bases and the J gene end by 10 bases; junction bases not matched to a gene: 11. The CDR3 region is CASSWVAGDGEQFF. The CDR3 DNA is TGTGCCAGCAGTTGGGTGGCGGGGGATGGCGAGCAGTTCTTC.

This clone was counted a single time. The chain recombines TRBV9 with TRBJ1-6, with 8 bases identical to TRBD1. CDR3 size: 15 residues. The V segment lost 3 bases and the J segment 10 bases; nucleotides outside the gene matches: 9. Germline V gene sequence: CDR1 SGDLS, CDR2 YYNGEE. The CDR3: CASSEDRVRGSPLHF. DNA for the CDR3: TGTGCCAGCAGCGAGGACAGGGTTCGTGGATCACCCCTCCACTTT.

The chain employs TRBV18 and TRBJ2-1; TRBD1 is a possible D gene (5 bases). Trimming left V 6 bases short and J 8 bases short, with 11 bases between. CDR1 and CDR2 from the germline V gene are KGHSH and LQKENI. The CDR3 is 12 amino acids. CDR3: CASSDSAYEQFF. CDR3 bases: TGTGCCAGCTCTGACAGTGCCTATGAGCAGTTCTTC.

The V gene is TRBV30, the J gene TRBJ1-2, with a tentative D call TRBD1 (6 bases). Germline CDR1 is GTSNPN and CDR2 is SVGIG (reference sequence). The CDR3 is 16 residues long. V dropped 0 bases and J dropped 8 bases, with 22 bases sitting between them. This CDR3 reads CAWSVRIQGPLSGYTF. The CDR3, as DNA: TGTGCCTGGAGTGTACGCATACAGGGCCCTCTTAGCGGCTACACCTTC.

The CDR3 region is CATSETSGGATDTQYF. For the CDR3, the DNA is TGTGCCACCAGTGAGACTAGCGGGGGGGCGACAGATACGCAGTATTTT. This sequence joins TRBV24-1 and TRBJ2-3; 14 positions match TRBD2. V shed 4 bases, J shed 3 bases, and the junction held 2 bases outside the gene matches. The germline V gene encodes CDR1 KGHDR and CDR2 SFDVKD. The CDR3 has 16 residues.

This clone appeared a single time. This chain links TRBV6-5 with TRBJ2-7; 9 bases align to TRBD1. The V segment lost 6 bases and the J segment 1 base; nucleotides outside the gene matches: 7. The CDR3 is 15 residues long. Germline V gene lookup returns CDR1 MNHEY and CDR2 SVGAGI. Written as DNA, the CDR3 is TGTGCCAGCAGCAAAGCCGGGACAGGGTCCTACGAGCAGTACTTC. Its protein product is CASSKAGTGSYEQYF.

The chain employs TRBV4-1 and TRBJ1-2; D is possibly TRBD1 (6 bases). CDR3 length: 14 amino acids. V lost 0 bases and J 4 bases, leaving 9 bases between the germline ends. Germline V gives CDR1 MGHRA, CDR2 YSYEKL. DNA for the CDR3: TGCGCCAGCAGCCAAGATCAGGGGAGCTATGGCTACACCTTC. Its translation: CASSQDQGSYGYTF.

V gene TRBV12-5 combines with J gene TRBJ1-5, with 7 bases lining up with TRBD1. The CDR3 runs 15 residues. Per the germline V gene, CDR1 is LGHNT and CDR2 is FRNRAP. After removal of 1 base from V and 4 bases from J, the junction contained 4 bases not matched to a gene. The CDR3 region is CASGLEGQDNQPQHF. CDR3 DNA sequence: TGTGCTAGTGGTTTGGAAGGACAGGATAATCAGCCCCAGCATTTT.